These T cell receptor beta chains were read from a single sample in a study of CD8 T cells in Susac syndrome. TCRdb recomputed calls from the immunoSEQ multiplex PCR reads with MiXCR, one row per CDR3 protein. Of roughly 190,000 distinct CDR3 sequences listed, roughly 92% were seen once; the top ten hold around 0.096%. The sample consisted of CD4+ T cells from PBMCs. The receptors here all came from a human donor in good health. CDR3s include the opening cysteine and the closing phenylalanine or tryptophan. D genes are given only for firm matches. Size is stated for part of the rows, as once, few or many counts, or as a class when the clone is expanded.

V,J,D,size,length,DNA,CDR3
TRBV28,TRBJ1-2,-,-,15,TGTGCCAGCAGTTTAACGCGTACAGCCCATGGGGGCTACACCTTC,CASSLTRTAHGGYTF
TRBV20-1,TRBJ2-5,-,-,15,TGCAGTGCTACAGTGGACAGTTTCACGGGGGAGACCCAGTACTTC,CSATVDSFTGETQYF
TRBV3-1,TRBJ2-2,TRBD2,-,14,TGTGCCACCCGGAGTAGCGGGGACACCGGGGAGCTGTTTTTT,CATRSSGDTGELFF
TRBV20-1,TRBJ2-1,-,-,11,TGCAGTGCTAGAGTCCCGAATGAGCAGTTCTTC,CSARVPNEQFF
TRBV6-2/TRBV6-3,TRBJ1-6,-,-,16,TGTGCCAGCAGCTCGGACAGTCTCTCCTATAATTCACCCCTCCACTTT,CASSSDSLSYNSPLHF
TRBV3-1,TRBJ1-2,-,-,15,TGTGCCAGCAGCCCCACATCGGCGCCTGGCTATGGCTACACCTTC,CASSPTSAPGYGYTF
TRBV6-5,TRBJ1-6,-,-,18,TGTGCCAGCAGTTACTCAGTCGGAGGGAGCTCCTATAATTCACCCCTCCACTTT,CASSYSVGGSSYNSPLHF
TRBV20-1,TRBJ2-3,-,-,13,TGCAGTGCTAGGGAGCAGCGCACAGATACGCAGTATTTT,CSAREQRTDTQYF
TRBV6-5,TRBJ1-5,-,-,16,TGTGCCAGCAGTTACTCAGCCAGGGGTACCAATCAGCCCCAGCATTTT,CASSYSARGTNQPQHF
TRBV7-2,TRBJ1-3,-,-,13,TGTGCCAGCAGCACAGGGCCTGGAAACACCATATATTTT,CASSTGPGNTIYF
TRBV19,TRBJ2-5,-,-,16,TGTGCCAGTAGTCCCTCCCGGACGGTCGTCCGGGAGACCCAGTACTTC,CASSPSRTVVRETQYF
TRBV6-5,TRBJ2-3,TRBD2,-,16,TGTGCCAGCAGTTCTCCCGGGACTAGCGGCACAGATACGCAGTATTTT,CASSSPGTSGTDTQYF
TRBV3-1,TRBJ2-5,TRBD2,-,20,TGTGCCAGCAGCCAACAGACTAGCGGGGACCCTCAAGAGATCCAAGAGACCCAGTACTTC,CASSQQTSGDPQEIQETQYF
TRBV5-4,TRBJ2-5,TRBD2,-,16,TGTGCCAGCAGCCCGCTCCTAGCGGGGGGGCAGGAGACCCAGTACTTC,CASSPLLAGGQETQYF
TRBV3-1,TRBJ2-2,-,-,13,TGTGCCAGCAGCCGGACGAACACCGGGGAGCTGTTTTTT,CASSRTNTGELFF
TRBV6-5,TRBJ1-1,-,-,16,TGTGCCAGCAGTTACGACGGGGTCCCCTTGAACACTGAAGCTTTCTTT,CASSYDGVPLNTEAFF
TRBV4-3,TRBJ2-2,-,-,17,TGCGCCAGCAGCCAAGATGGGGCGGGGGCCGACACCGGGGAGCTGTTTTTT,CASSQDGAGADTGELFF
TRBV20-1,TRBJ2-5,-,-,14,TGCAGTGCTAGTGGACGGGGGCGCCAAGAGACCCAGTACTTC,CSASGRGRQETQYF
TRBV30,TRBJ2-7,-,-,13,TGTGCCTGGAGATGGGCGCCTCGATACGAGCAGTACTTC,CAWRWAPRYEQYF
TRBV2,TRBJ1-2,TRBD1,once,14,TGTGCCAGCGGGACGACAGGGTCCTATAATGGCTACACCTTC,CASGTTGSYNGYTF
TRBV3-1,TRBJ2-7,TRBD1,-,16,TGTGCCAGCAAACCCTCCCCGGGACAGGGGCCCTACGAGCAGTACTTC,CASKPSPGQGPYEQYF
TRBV3-1,TRBJ1-4,-,-,17,TGTGCCAGCAGCCAAGATGCAGGTCGTCACACTAATGAAAAACTGTTTTTT,CASSQDAGRHTNEKLFF
TRBV5-1,TRBJ2-4,-,once,15,TGCGCCAGCAGCTACGGGCCGGTAGCCAAAAACATTCAGTACTTC,CASSYGPVAKNIQYF
TRBV4-2,TRBJ1-6,-,-,16,TGTGCCAGCAGCCATGCTAGGGGGTTCAATAATTCACCCCTCCACTTT,CASSHARGFNNSPLHF
TRBV24-1,TRBJ1-5,-,-,14,TGTGCCACCAGTGGAGATAGGGAGGGTCAGCCCCAGCATTTT,CATSGDREGQPQHF
TRBV11-3,TRBJ2-5,-,-,14,TGTGCCAGCAGCTTAGATGAGGGGGAAGAGACCCAGTACTTC,CASSLDEGEETQYF
TRBV6-5,TRBJ2-2,-,-,16,TGTGCCAGCAGTTACTCGAACAAGGCAGACACCGGGGAGCTGTTTTTT,CASSYSNKADTGELFF
TRBV20-1,TRBJ1-2,-,-,9,TGCAGCGGTAACTATGGCTACACCTTC,CSGNYGYTF
TRBV12-3/TRBV12-4,TRBJ1-1,-,-,17,TGTGCCAGCAGTTTGACCGTTTGGCGAAGGTTGAACACTGAAGCTTTCTTT,CASSLTVWRRLNTEAFF
TRBV28,TRBJ2-4,TRBD2,-,18,TGTGCCAGCAGTTTATTGGGGCTAGCGGGGGGGCTCAAAAACATTCAGTACTTC,CASSLLGLAGGLKNIQYF
TRBV7-9,TRBJ1-6,-,once,14,TGTGCCAGCAGCTCCGGGAGGAGGAATTCACCCCTCCACTTT,CASSSGRRNSPLHF
TRBV29-1,TRBJ1-1,-,-,12,TGCAGCGTTGTTGCCATGAACACTGAAGCTTTCTTT,CSVVAMNTEAFF
TRBV18,TRBJ1-6,-,-,13,TGTGCCAGCTCACCACAAGCGGTTTCACCCCTCCACTTT,CASSPQAVSPLHF
TRBV5-1,TRBJ2-4,-,once,14,TGCGCCAGCAGCTTGGGCCCCTCTGAAAACATTCAGTACTTC,CASSLGPSENIQYF
TRBV3-1,TRBJ2-5,-,-,15,TGTGCCAGCAGCCAAGATCTTGGGCGGGGAAAGACCCAGTACTTC,CASSQDLGRGKTQYF
TRBV20-1,TRBJ1-5,-,once,16,TGCAGTGCTAGAGGGCCCCCGACAGGACTTTATCAGCCCCAGCATTTT,CSARGPPTGLYQPQHF
TRBV20-1,TRBJ2-1,-,-,10,TGCAGTGCTAGTTTTGAGGAGCAGTTCTTC,CSASFEEQFF
TRBV19,TRBJ2-5,TRBD1,-,14,TGTGCCAGTAGGGGACAGGGGGCTGTAGAGACCCAGTACTTC,CASRGQGAVETQYF
TRBV20-1,TRBJ1-2,-,-,13,TGCAGTGCTAGAGATCGGAGCAAGGGTGGCTACACCTTC,CSARDRSKGGYTF
TRBV6-2/TRBV6-3,TRBJ2-6,-,-,13,TGTGCCAGCAGTGGGACCTTGGCCAACGTCCTGACTTTC,CASSGTLANVLTF
TRBV28,TRBJ2-2,-,-,13,TGTGCCAGCAGTAAACACGGTACCGGGGAGCTGTTTTTT,CASSKHGTGELFF
TRBV5-6,TRBJ1-1,-,-,13,TGTGCCAGCAGCTTGATGGGGGACACTGAAGCTTTCTTT,CASSLMGDTEAFF
TRBV28,TRBJ2-1,TRBD2,-,15,TGTGCCAGCAGTTTATGGGGCGGGGGGGACAATGAGCAGTTCTTC,CASSLWGGGDNEQFF
TRBV28,TRBJ2-5,-,-,15,TGTGCCAGCAGTTCCTCCCGGTCCGCTGGGGAGACCCAGTACTTC,CASSSSRSAGETQYF
TRBV5-6,TRBJ1-2,-,-,13,TGTGCCAGCAGCACGGTGGCAGGGGCCTTGGACACCTTC,CASSTVAGALDTF
TRBV28,TRBJ2-3,TRBD1,-,15,TGTGCCAGCAGTCCCCGGGACAGGGTCACAGATACGCAGTATTTT,CASSPRDRVTDTQYF